This TCR beta chain was observed in a study of cytomegalovirus exposure and HLA in healthy donors. Study-wide results and caveats: V- and J-gene trimming of TCR beta was linked (in a later analysis) to a missense DCLRE1C variant. The dataset shows that most TCR sequences were rare, while some public TCRs occurred in many donors. Confirmation was obtained in vitro that a few CMV-associated chains are specific for CMV antigens. Productive rates of about 90% or about 30% were seen for most TCR beta V segments in an earlier analysis.

The PCR used 60 Vbeta and 13 Jbeta primers. TCRdb keeps only in-frame clones here, not all; method: immunoSEQ multiplex PCR. The top ten hold around 2.2% of the sample, which has 200,000 or so clones, about 81% seen once. On this clone itself: The antigen is undetermined.

The CDR3 covers 13 residues. Trimming stripped 4 bases from V and 7 bases from J, with 14 bases between. Germline loops: CDR1 SGHNT, CDR2 YYREEE (reference sequence). The origin of this receptor is a woman younger than 35 in good health and CMV-seropositive. Sequencing was carried out using PBMCs. J is TRBJ1-1 and V is TRBV5-4; D possibly corresponds to TRBD1 (6 bases). The CDR3, as DNA: TGTGCCAGCAGCCTTAGACAGGCTAATGAAGCTTTCTTT. Translation gives CASSLRQANEAFF.